One sample yielded the 28 T cell receptor beta chains listed below, sequenced in a study of blood T cell repertoires in COVID-19. This table comes from immunoSEQ multiplex PCR, and its TCRdb copy is limited to in-frame clones, with some not included. The sample records approximately 430,000 clones, 86% being singletons. Sequenced: peripheral blood. The receptors derive from a woman aged 30 to 39 with active or convalescent COVID-19.

The chain employs TRBV6-5 and TRBJ1-4, with a possible D match to TRBD1 (6 bases). Germline-derived CDR1 and CDR2 are MNHEY and SVGAGI. Trimming took 8 bases from V and 3 from J, leaving 10 bases between them. This CDR3 is 13 amino acids long. The CDR3 loop reads CASEGGANEKLFF. CDR3 in DNA: TGTGCCAGCGAGGGGGGGGCTAATGAAAAACTGTTTTTT.

This clone is a singleton in its sample. The V and J genes are TRBV10-2 and TRBJ1-2; D unresolved. CDR1 and CDR2 from the germline V gene are WSHSY and SAAADI. Trimming pared 4 bases from V and 1 base from J, leaving 7 bases between. The CDR3 covers 13 residues. CDR3 protein: CASSGPLNYGYTF. CDR3 nucleotides: TGCGCCAGCAGTGGGCCCCTTAACTATGGCTACACCTTC.

CDR3 loop: CASSLKAGRAPYNEQFF. CDR3 DNA sequence: TGTGCCAGTAGTCTCAAAGCAGGGCGCGCTCCCTACAATGAGCAGTTCTTC. V and J are TRBV19 and TRBJ2-1; D may be TRBD1 (5 bases). V dropped 5 bases and J dropped 2 bases, with 19 bases sitting between them. This CDR3 spans 17 amino acids. CDR1 and CDR2 from the germline V gene are LNHDA and SQIVND (reference sequence). Complete variable domain (other parts from reference TRBV19 and TRBJ2-1): DGGITQSPKYLFRKEGQNVTLSCEQNLNHDAMYWYRQDPGQGLRLIYYSQIVNDFQKGDIAEGYSVSREKKESFPLTVTSAQKNPTAFYLCASSLKAGRAPYNEQFFGPGTRLTVL.

J is TRBJ1-4 and V is TRBV5-1; D is undetermined. Germline V gives CDR1 SGHRS, CDR2 YFSETQ. V shed 1 base and J shed 4 bases, with 8 bases lying between them. This CDR3 is built from 14 residues. CDR3 region: CASSLTGSNEKLFF. The CDR3 DNA follows: TGCGCCAGCAGCTTGACTGGGAGTAATGAAAAACTGTTTTTT.

The chain carries TRBV19 and TRBJ1-1; 8 nucleotides align to TRBD1. Trimming took 4 bases from V and 12 from J; bases not matched to a gene: 7. The V gene's germline CDR1 is LNHDA and CDR2 SQIVND (reference sequence). This CDR3 region has 12 residues. The CDR3 here is CASSNSGGISFF. DNA of the CDR3: TGTGCCAGTAGTAACTCAGGGGGCATATCTTTCTTT.

J is TRBJ1-4 and V is TRBV6-5; a weak D match, TRBD1 (6 bases). Trimming removed 2 bases from V and 8 bases from J, with 15 bases in between. The CDR3 runs to 15 residues. CDR1 is MNHEY, CDR2 SVGAGI, per germline. CDR3 in amino acids: CASSYGGGGGEKLFF. CDR3 DNA sequence: TGTGCCAGCAGTTACGGGGGAGGGGGAGGAGAAAAACTGTTTTTT.

The J gene is TRBJ1-2, the V gene TRBV18; D not resolved. Germline-derived CDR1 and CDR2 are KGHSH and LQKENI. The CDR3 is made up of 14 amino acids. Trimming removed 2 bases from V and 2 bases from J, with 9 bases in between. The CDR3 nucleotides read TGTGCCAGCTCACCAGGCAACAGCAACTATGGCTACACCTTC. Protein: CASSPGNSNYGYTF.

This clone has just a few counts. V is TRBV19 and J is TRBJ1-1; D might be TRBD1 (5 bases). V gave up 6 bases and J gave up 3 bases, with 11 bases separating them. The CDR3 extends over 13 amino acids. Germline CDR1 and CDR2: LNHDA and SQIVND (reference sequence). CDR3 DNA sequence: TGTGCCAGTAGACCGACGGGGGACACTGAAGCTTTCTTT. Amino acids: CASRPTGDTEAFF.

This clone was seen many times. V and J are TRBV5-1 and TRBJ2-5; 15 bases map to TRBD2. This CDR3 has 19 amino acids. CDR1 and CDR2 (germline): SGHRS, YFSETQ. Germline trimming cut 3 bases from V and 5 bases from J; bases unmatched to any gene: 14. CDR3 residues: CASSSAGTSGRRSVETQYF. The CDR3 nucleotides are TGCGCCAGCAGCTCCGCCGGGACTAGCGGGAGGCGATCGGTGGAGACCCAGTACTTC.

In this sample, this clone turned up once. This chain links TRBV4-2 with TRBJ2-7; TRBD1 is a possible D gene (5 bases). CDR3 size: 15 residues. Germline CDR1 LGHNA, CDR2 YNFKEQ. Trimming stripped 0 bases from V and 2 bases from J, with 11 bases between. The CDR3 nucleotides read TGTGCCAGCAGCCAAGATCTGACAGAAACCTACGAGCAGTACTTC. Protein product: CASSQDLTETYEQYF.

This rearrangement joins TRBV27 to TRBJ1-2; possibly TRBD1 for D (6 bases). The germline V gene encodes CDR1 MNHEY and CDR2 SMNVEV (reference sequence). V lost 2 bases, J lost 0 bases, and 13 bases lay in between. The CDR3 covers 16 residues. CDR3 loop: CASSLEGTPANYGYTF. Written as DNA, the CDR3 is TGTGCCAGCAGTTTAGAGGGGACACCTGCTAACTATGGCTACACCTTC.

The chain combines TRBV11-2 with TRBJ1-1, with D uncertain. Trimming shortened V by 2 bases and J by 1 base, and 2 bases separated the two germline ends. The CDR3 covers 12 residues. Germline V gene lookup returns CDR1 SGHAT and CDR2 FQNNGV. The CDR3 DNA is TGTGCCAGCAGCTTACAGAACACTGAAGCTTTCTTT. Its protein is CASSLQNTEAFF. The full variable domain, with the rest looked up from reference TRBV11-2 and TRBJ1-1, is EAGVAQSPRYKIIEKRQSVAFWCNPISGHATLYWYQQILGQGPKLLIQFQNNGVVDDSQLPKDRFSAERLKGVDSTLKIQPAKLEDSAVYLCASSLQNTEAFFGQGTRLTVV.

This clone was seen just once. J is TRBJ2-4 and V is TRBV3-1 (or the pseudogene TRBV3-2), with D maybe TRBD1 (6 bases). Trimming removed 1 base from V and 0 bases from J, with 13 bases in between. The germline V gene has CDR1 LGHDT and CDR2 YNNKEL (reference sequence). The CDR3 has 17 amino acids. The DNA of the CDR3 is TGTGCCAGCAGCCAAGTTGTGGGGGCCCTAGCCAAAAACATTCAGTACTTC. Its translation is CASSQVVGALAKNIQYF.

J is TRBJ2-2 and V is TRBV19; D is possibly TRBD2 (5 bases). Germline assignment: CDR1 LNHDA and CDR2 SQIVND (reference sequence). Trimming left V 4 bases short and J 6 bases short, with 15 bases between. The CDR3 has 15 residues. The CDR3 bases are TGTGCCAGTAGTACGGGATCCTCGAAGGCCGGGGAGCTGTTTTTT. It is translated as CASSTGSSKAGELFF. The variable domain in full, with the rest retrieved from reference TRBV19 and TRBJ2-2, is DGGITQSPKYLFRKEGQNVTLSCEQNLNHDAMYWYRQDPGQGLRLIYYSQIVNDFQKGDIAEGYSVSREKKESFPLTVTSAQKNPTAFYLCASSTGSSKAGELFFGEGSRLTVL.

This clone was picked up a small number of times. The chain is built from TRBV19 and TRBJ1-1, with D hard to call. V lost 2 bases and J lost 1, with 5 bases in between. The V gene's germline CDR1 is LNHDA and CDR2 SQIVND (reference sequence). CDR3 length equals 13 residues. CDR3 sequence reads: CASSIWPNTEAFF. CDR3 coding DNA: TGTGCCAGTAGTATATGGCCGAACACTGAAGCTTTCTTT. Supplemented by reference TRBV19 and TRBJ1-1, the full variable domain reads DGGITQSPKYLFRKEGQNVTLSCEQNLNHDAMYWYRQDPGQGLRLIYYSQIVNDFQKGDIAEGYSVSREKKESFPLTVTSAQKNPTAFYLCASSIWPNTEAFFGQGTRLTVV.

The V and J genes are TRBV4-1 and TRBJ1-1; the D gene is possibly TRBD1 (5 bases). V shed 2 bases and J shed 1 base, with 8 bases lying between them. Germline V gives CDR1 MGHRA, CDR2 YSYEKL. The CDR3 covers 14 residues. The CDR3 DNA is TGCGCCAGCAGCCAACAAGGGGCGAACACTGAAGCTTTCTTT. Its protein product is CASSQQGANTEAFF.

The chain is built from TRBV10-2 and TRBJ2-3; D is undetermined. CDR1 WSHSY and CDR2 SAAADI come from the germline V gene. The CDR3 extends over 13 amino acids. V lost 5 bases to trimming and J lost 5 bases, with 11 bases between them. CDR3 nucleotides: TGCGCCAGCAGTTCCCTGTTTAAAGATACGCAGTATTTT. Its translation is CASSSLFKDTQYF.

Here the CDR3 reads CASSPGQGKNQPQHF. As DNA, the CDR3 is TGTGCCAGCTCACCGGGACAGGGGAAGAATCAGCCCCAGCATTTT. The chain links TRBV18 to TRBJ1-5; 10 bases are shared with TRBD1. The CDR3 sequence is 15 residues long. Germline V gives CDR1 KGHSH, CDR2 LQKENI. Trimming took 3 bases from V and 4 from J; bases not matched to a gene: 3.

In its sample, this clone was seen once. This chain uses TRBV7-9 with TRBJ2-2; D perhaps matches TRBD1 (6 bases). CDR1 is SEHNR, CDR2 FQNEAQ, per germline (reference sequence). The V gene lost 1 base and the J gene lost 0 bases, with 12 bases spanning the gap. The CDR3 is 17 residues long. The CDR3 is CASSLGWGLSNTGELFF. DNA of the CDR3: TGTGCCAGCAGCTTAGGGTGGGGGCTATCGAACACCGGGGAGCTGTTTTTT.

The rearrangement links TRBV6-2 or TRBV6-3 to TRBJ2-2, with a tentative D call TRBD1 (5 bases). The CDR3 is 14 residues long. Germline values: CDR1 MNHEY, CDR2 SVGEGT. The germline V and J ends were trimmed by 2 bases and 1 base, with 5 bases remaining between them. This chain's CDR3 is CASSYRGNTGELFF. The CDR3 DNA reads TGTGCCAGCAGTTACAGGGGGAACACCGGGGAGCTGTTTTTT.

The chain couples TRBV27 to TRBJ2-1; 10 nucleotides line up with TRBD2. The CDR3 extends over 15 amino acids. Losses at the gene ends were 3 bases for V and 10 bases for J; bases not matched to a gene: 9. Germline CDR1 MNHEY, CDR2 SMNVEV (reference sequence). The CDR3 loop reads CASSFNPLAGGEQFF. The CDR3, as DNA: TGTGCCAGCAGTTTTAACCCCTTAGCGGGAGGCGAGCAGTTCTTC.

The chain joins TRBV9 to TRBJ1-2, with TRBD1 as a possible D gene (6 bases). This CDR3 region has 16 residues. V shed 0 bases and J shed 0 bases, with 12 bases lying between them. Germline CDR1 and CDR2: SGDLS and YYNGEE. CDR3 in DNA: TGTGCCAGCAGCGTAGCTGGCAGGGGTTCTAACTATGGCTACACCTTC. Encoded protein: CASSVAGRGSNYGYTF.

The chain has TRBV12-5 and TRBJ2-7, with D hard to call. CDR3 length: 13 residues. Germline V gene sequence: CDR1 LGHNT, CDR2 FRNRAP. The V and J ends lost 1 base and 2 bases respectively, with 6 bases between them. The CDR3, as DNA: TGTGCTAGTGGTTTGGGTGTTACCTACGAGCAGTACTTC. It specifies CASGLGVTYEQYF. Filled out from reference TRBV12-5 and TRBJ2-7, the complete variable domain reads DARVTQTPRHKVTEMGQEVTMRCQPILGHNTVFWYRQTMMQGLELLAYFRNRAPLDDSGMPKDRFSAEMPDATLATLKIQPSEPRDSAVYFCASGLGVTYEQYFGPGTRLTVT.

V is TRBV6-1 and J is TRBJ2-7, with TRBD2 matching 8 bases. Germline CDR1 is MNHNS and CDR2 is SASEGT. The CDR3 spans 15 residues. V lost 3 bases to trimming and J lost 0 bases; unmatched junction nucleotides: 4. The CDR3 nucleotides are TGTGCCAGCAGTGACATTAGCGGGAACTCCTACGAGCAGTACTTC. Its protein product is CASSDISGNSYEQYF.

This clone was recorded only once. The chain combines TRBV29-1 with TRBJ2-3, with 9 bases lining up with TRBD2. The CDR3 has 13 amino acids. CDR1 is SQVTM, CDR2 ANQGSEA, per germline. As DNA, the CDR3 is TGCAGTTGGGAGGGACTAGCTTACGATACGCAGTATTTT. Translating gives CSWEGLAYDTQYF.

The chain uses TRBV7-6 and TRBJ2-3, with 12 bases identical to TRBD2. CDR3 length equals 18 residues. Germline CDR1 reads SGHVS; CDR2 reads FNYEAQ. The junction had 11 bases not matched to a gene; V was cut back by 3 bases and J by 4 bases. Here the CDR3 reads CASSLGTPSSGGADTQYF. CDR3 bases: TGTGCCAGCAGCTTGGGGACCCCCTCTAGCGGGGGGGCAGATACGCAGTATTTT.

V usage is TRBV10-2 and J usage is TRBJ2-1, with 7 nucleotides matching TRBD1. Per the germline V gene, CDR1 is WSHSY and CDR2 is SAAADI. This CDR3 has 12 residues. Trimming removed 7 bases from V and 10 bases from J; junction bases left unmatched: 7. This CDR3 reads CASKWTGGEQFF. DNA for the CDR3: TGCGCCAGCAAGTGGACAGGAGGAGAGCAGTTCTTC.

V gene TRBV15 combines with J gene TRBJ1-6, with a weak D call TRBD1 (5 bases). The germline V gene has CDR1 LNHNV and CDR2 YYDKDF (reference sequence). The V end lost 5 bases, the J end lost 6 bases, and 14 bases lay between the germline ends. The CDR3 has 15 amino acids. The CDR3 protein is CATSATTELNSPLHF. CDR3 nucleotides: TGTGCCACCAGCGCTACGACAGAGCTTAATTCACCCCTCCACTTT.